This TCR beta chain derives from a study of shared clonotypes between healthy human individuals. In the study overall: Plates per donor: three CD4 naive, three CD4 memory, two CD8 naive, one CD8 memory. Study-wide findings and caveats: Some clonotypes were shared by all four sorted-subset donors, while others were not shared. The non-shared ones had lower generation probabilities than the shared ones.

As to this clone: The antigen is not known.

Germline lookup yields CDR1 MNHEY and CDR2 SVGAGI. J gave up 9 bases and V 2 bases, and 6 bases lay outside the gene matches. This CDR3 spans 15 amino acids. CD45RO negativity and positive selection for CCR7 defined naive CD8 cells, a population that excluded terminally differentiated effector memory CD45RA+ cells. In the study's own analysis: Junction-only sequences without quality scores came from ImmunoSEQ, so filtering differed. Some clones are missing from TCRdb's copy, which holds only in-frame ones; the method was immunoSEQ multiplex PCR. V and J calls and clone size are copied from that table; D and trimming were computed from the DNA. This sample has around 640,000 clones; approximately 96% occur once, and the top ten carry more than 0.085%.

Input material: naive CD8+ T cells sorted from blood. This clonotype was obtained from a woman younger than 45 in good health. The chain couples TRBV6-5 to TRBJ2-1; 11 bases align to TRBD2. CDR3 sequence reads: CASSYSLAGGVEQFF. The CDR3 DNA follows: TGTGCCAGCAGTTACAGCCTAGCGGGAGGTGTTGAGCAGTTCTTC.